This T cell receptor (beta chain) was documented in a study of cytomegalovirus exposure and HLA in healthy donors. On the study more broadly: There were about 86 million unique TCRs (from HLA-typed donors) in an early data release. Study-wide results and caveats: A later analysis linked a missense variant in DCLRE1C to the trimming of TCR beta V and J genes. In a later analysis, parvovirus B19, influenza, CMV and Epstein-Barr virus appeared linked to several top co-occurrence clusters. Some highly shared sequence variants likely arose as a pipeline artifact.

On this clone itself: Antigen unknown.

Trimming at V came to 7 bases and at J to 6 bases, leaving 2 bases not matched to a gene. The CDR3 is 11 amino acids. The germline CDR1 and CDR2 sequences are LNHDA and SQIVND (reference sequence). It was with 60 Vbeta and 13 Jbeta primers that the PCR ran. Profiled with immunoSEQ multiplex PCR; TCRdb holds only in-frame clones, not every one. The profile shows fewer than 200,000 clones, 81% of them singletons. The chain joins TRBV19 to TRBJ1-1, with 7 bases that match TRBD1. Sequenced material: PBMCs. This clonotype originated in a man aged 40-49 years in good health and CMV-seropositive. CDR3: CASNDRAEAFF. CDR3 sequence (DNA): TGTGCCAGTAATGACAGGGCTGAAGCTTTCTTT.